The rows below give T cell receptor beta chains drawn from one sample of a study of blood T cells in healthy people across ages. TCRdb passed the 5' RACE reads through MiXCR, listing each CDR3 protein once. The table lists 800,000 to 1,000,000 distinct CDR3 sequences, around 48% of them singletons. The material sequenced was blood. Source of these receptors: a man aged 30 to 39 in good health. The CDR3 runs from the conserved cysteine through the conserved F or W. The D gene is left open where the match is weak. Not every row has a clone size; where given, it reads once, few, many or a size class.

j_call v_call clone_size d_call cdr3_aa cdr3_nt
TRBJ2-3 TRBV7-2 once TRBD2 CASSPRGGLAGGNVDTQYF TGTGCCAGCAGCCCGAGGGGGGGACTAGCGGGAGGGAATGTGGATACGCAGTATTTT
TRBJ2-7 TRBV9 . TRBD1 CASSLYPGTDSYEQYF TGTGCCAGCAGCCTCTATCCCGGGACAGACTCCTACGAGCAGTACTTC
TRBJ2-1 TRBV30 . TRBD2 CAWSGGAKDEQFF TGTGCCTGGAGCGGGGGGGCTAAGGATGAGCAGTTCTTC
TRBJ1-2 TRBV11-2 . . CASSLGVIASYYGYTF TGTGCCAGCAGCTTAGGGGTCATAGCATCCTACTATGGCTACACCTTC
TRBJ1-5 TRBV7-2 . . CASSLVGPFNQPQHF TGTGCCAGCAGCTTAGTCGGACCTTTCAATCAGCCCCAGCATTTT
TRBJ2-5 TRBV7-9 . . CASSSLDATQYF TGTGCCAGCAGCTCACTAGATGCGACCCAGTACTTC
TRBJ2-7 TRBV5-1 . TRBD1 CASSFRDRAYEQYF TGCGCCAGCAGCTTCCGGGACAGGGCCTACGAGCAGTACTTC
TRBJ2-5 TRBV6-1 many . CASSEGDSKTQYF TGTGCCAGCAGTGAAGGTGACAGTAAGACCCAGTACTTC
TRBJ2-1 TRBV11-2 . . CAIDRFYNEQFF TGTGCCATCGACAGATTTTACAATGAGCAGTTCTTC
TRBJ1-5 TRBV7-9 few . CASSLAGGPPNQPQHF TGTGCCAGCAGCTTAGCGGGGGGCCCCCCAAATCAGCCCCAGCATTTT
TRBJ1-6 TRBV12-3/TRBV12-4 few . CASSSDRPQALHF TGTGCCAGCAGTTCCGACAGGCCTCAGGCCCTCCACTTT
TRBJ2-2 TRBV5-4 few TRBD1 CASSFAGGSTGELFF TGTGCCAGCAGCTTTGCAGGGGGCAGCACCGGGGAGCTGTTTTTT
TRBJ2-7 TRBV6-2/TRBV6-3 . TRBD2 CASKLGLLVSEQYF TGTGCCAGCAAACTGGGACTATTGGTTAGCGAGCAGTACTTC
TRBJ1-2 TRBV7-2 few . CASSIETAYYGYTF TGTGCCAGCAGCATAGAGACAGCCTACTATGGCTACACCTTC
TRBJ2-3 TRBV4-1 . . CAGSQALAVLHEDTQYF TGCGCCGGCAGCCAAGCGCTGGCAGTACTACATGAAGATACGCAGTATTTT
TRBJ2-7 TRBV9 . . CASSVLPDRSYEQYF TGTGCCAGCAGCGTCCTCCCTGACAGATCCTACGAGCAGTACTTC
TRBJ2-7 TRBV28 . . CASSGGGVIPPYEQYF TGTGCCAGCAGTGGGGGGGGCGTCATTCCTCCCTACGAGCAGTACTTC